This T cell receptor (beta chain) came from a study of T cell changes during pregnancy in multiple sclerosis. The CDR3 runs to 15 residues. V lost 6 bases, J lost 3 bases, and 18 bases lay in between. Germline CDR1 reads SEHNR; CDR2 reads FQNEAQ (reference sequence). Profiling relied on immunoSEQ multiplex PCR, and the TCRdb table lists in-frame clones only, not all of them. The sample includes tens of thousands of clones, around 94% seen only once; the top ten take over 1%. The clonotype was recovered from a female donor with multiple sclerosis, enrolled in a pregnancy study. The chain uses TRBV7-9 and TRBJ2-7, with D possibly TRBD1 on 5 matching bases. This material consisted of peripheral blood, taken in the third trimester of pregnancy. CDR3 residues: CASSGAWGGNYEQYF. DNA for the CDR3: TGTGCCAGCAGTGGGGCATGGGGCGGAAACTACGAGCAGTACTTC.